This T cell receptor beta chain comes out of a study of cytomegalovirus exposure and HLA in healthy donors (dated by TCRdb to 2016 to 2017). About the study as a whole: In an earlier analysis of 587 of the donors, about 260 Gb of sequence data and 95 million to 130 million unique TCR beta sequences from some 170 million T cells were reported. Around 320 gigabases of sequencing data and 70 million to 100 million unique TCR sequences were included in an early release covering about 600 HLA-typed donors. In a later genetic analysis, genome-wide SNP genotypes for about three fifths of the roughly 670 donors were used, and that subset was treated as a discovery cohort. About five DR-DQ haplotypes were treated as single units for association and clustering because of strong linkage in the cohort. Among the approximately 420 genotyped donors, under 90% belonged to the genetic ancestry cluster associated with self-reported Caucasian donors. A later analysis re-analyzed previously published TCR beta repertoires from 666 donors and added high-resolution HLA genotyping to study TCR occurrence patterns. High-throughput TCR immunosequencing, statistical association of individual TCRs with disease status, and machine learning were combined to predict cytomegalovirus infection status. A separate validation cohort of roughly 130 different subjects was used in addition to the 666-subject first cohort. Across some 400 genotyped donors of the cohort, an average of roughly 230,000 unique TCR beta nucleotide sequences per donor were sequenced, and around 19% of those sequences were non-productive. Donor age, sex, ethnicity and CMV serostatus were collected together with the repertoire data. An earlier analysis of about 600 of the donors used high-throughput TCR beta sequencing to judge whether each TCR beta V gene segment behaved as functional or pseudogenic. The study was designed to test whether signatures of past pathogen exposure could be identified by cataloging public T cell receptors. The T cell repertoires of some 670 subjects were profiled by immunosequencing and related to cytomegalovirus serostatus. Class I and class II HLA loci were covered by the typing at four-digit resolution. Rather than using new phenotypic data, the later analysis identified candidate immune exposures from TCR beta sequences and from how often those sequences occurred across donors. Every repertoire in the discovery cohort had been generated on one and the same sequencing platform. The number of typed donors differed by locus: roughly 629-630 for A, B, C, DRB1 and DQB1; 522 for DQA1; some 590 for DPA1; and 450 to 480 for DPB1.

The method was the immunoSEQ multiplex PCR assay. For the multiplex PCR, a mixture combining 60 forward primers for TCR Vbeta segments and 13 reverse primers for TCR Jbeta segments was used. A multiplex PCR assay on genomic DNA amplified the CDR3 region of rearranged TCR beta genes. On the Illumina HiSeq System, the amplified TCR beta libraries were sequenced as 87-base-pair reads. The study's processing was this. Across the 670 or so repertoires, a later analysis counted 78 million or so unique TCR beta chains, around 10 million of which were shared by at least two donors. A nearest-neighbor algorithm error-corrected the raw reads and collapsed the reads into unique sequences, merging closely related sequences to remove PCR and sequencing errors. To assign V, D and J gene segments, CDR3 sequences were aligned to IMGT reference sequences. For a sequence to be retained, at least a six-nucleotide match to both a V gene segment and a J gene segment was required. Rearrangements were called productive when the CDR3 lacked stop codons and stayed in frame with V and J; all others were non-productive. Following IMGT convention, CDR3 was defined as the stretch from the second conserved V-encoded cysteine up to the conserved J-encoded phenylalanine. The earlier analysis of some 600 of the donors excluded sequences that lacked an unambiguous match to a single V gene segment. In an earlier analysis of 587 of the donors, a V segment was called functional when productive rearrangements were above 56.7%, and segregating when the standard deviation between donors exceeded 5%. A statistical classification framework was developed to diagnose cytomegalovirus status using the catalog of TCR beta chain sequences. V and J gene assignment, in a later analysis, came from comparing TCR nucleotide sequences with IMGT/GENE-DB human TR gene sequences. In a later analysis, CDR3 sequences and most-parsimonious VDJ recombination scenarios were assigned using the TCRdist pipeline. In a later analysis, each TCR beta chain was defined by its CDR3 amino acid sequence together with its V-gene family, and reads lacking a unique V-gene family were excluded. In a later analysis, nearly 600 highly shared, low-generation-probability nucleotide sequences were removed to address suspected cross-contamination and a sequencing artifact. In a later analysis, a clonal expansion index was calculated for each public chain from normalized within-repertoire ranks of inferred template counts. In a later analysis, generation probabilities were computed using a VDJ recombination model fitted to out-of-frame rearrangements, and the results were checked against IGoR. In a later analysis, hypergeometric tests were used to score TCR-TCR, TCR-HLA and TCR-CMV co-occurrence, with a repertoire-size bias correction applied to TCR pairs. In a later analysis, false discovery rates were estimated by permuting HLA or CMV assignments 20 times. In a later analysis, co-occurring TCRs were grouped with DBSCAN, and TCRdist sequence similarity was added when clustering was performed within HLA-allele-positive subsets. Repertoires with fewer than 30,000 or more than 120,000 public chains, plus five repertoires with anomalous nucleotide sharing, were excluded from co-occurrence clustering. TCRdb retrieved this table from immuneACCESS and kept in-frame rearrangements only. Not all clones are present; in checked studies, unresolved V genes account for under half, and no reason is known for the remainder. Clonal size and the V and J genes are those of that table, whereas D and trimming came from the DNA. The sample table holds 200,000 to 250,000 clones, of which less than 85% were seen once. The top ten constitute 0.63% of the sample.

Trimming removed 3 bases from V and 7 bases from J; the gene matches leave 11 bases unexplained. Reading the germline V gene gives CDR1 SGDLS and CDR2 YYNGEE. Including the terminal cysteine and phenylalanine, the CDR3 comprises 16 residues. Only the CDR3 DNA is retained, 48 bases long and in frame from the first base. A remark on this clone: Its antigen is unknown. Base qualities are missing; no much larger clone stands one base away.

In total, 600 or so healthy bone marrow donors made up the cohort. At the time of sampling, every cohort member was nominally healthy, though immune exposures that went unrecorded were likely present. The donor tested CMV seronegative and was one of the 352 seronegative cohort members. A peripheral blood sample was collected from each donor, and TCR beta sequencing was performed on peripheral blood mononuclear cells. The Qiagen DNeasy Blood Extraction Kit was used to extract genomic DNA from the blood cell samples. General conclusions and limits of the study: An association between a missense DCLRE1C variant and V-gene and J-gene trimming of TCR beta chains was found in a later genetic analysis and replicated in an independent cohort. Only TCR beta chains were sequenced in this cohort, and the absence of alpha or paired-chain data limited detectable features. The study listed 150 to 200 TCR beta chains as associated with cytomegalovirus. Immune exposure information for the cohort was limited to CMV serostatus. The 87-base-pair reads could not distinguish some IMGT-functional V segments, including TRBV6-2 and TRBV6-3, so those segments were excluded. The classifier was reported to diagnose cytomegalovirus status with high specificity and sensitivity in both the original and validation cohorts. The authors suggested that the approach could potentially be generalized to other disease states and immunological phenotypes. Broadly in line with IMGT annotations, most TCR beta V segments showed up in productive rearrangements about 87% or about 30% of the time in an earlier analysis of several hundred of the donors. Because HLA typing was unavailable for some donors at each locus, only the typed subset was used in association tests. Three of the identified cytomegalovirus-associated TCR beta chains were confirmed in vitro to be specific for cytomegalovirus antigens. Roughly uniform sequencing depth across donors was assumed in presence/absence analyses, although this assumption may not hold. Correlated functional status among segregating V segments might be attributable to linkage disequilibrium, but an unknown experimental factor could not be ruled out. A cluster of highly shared sequence variants was judged likely to be a technical artifact of the sequencing pipeline. In a later analysis, several top co-occurrence clusters were reported to appear linked to parvovirus B19, influenza, CMV and Epstein-Barr virus. Because counts were too low, around 18 rarely observed V segments, including chromosome 9 orphons, were left out of the earlier analysis of over 550 of the donors. Compared with equally common non-associated chains, HLA-associated TCR beta chains in a later analysis were more clonally expanded and had lower generation probabilities. Assigning TCR associations to individual alleles was difficult when HLA alleles, especially DR and DQ, strongly co-occurred. According to a later genetic analysis, donors in an Asian-associated ancestry cluster had fewer N-insertions in productive TCRs than the approximately 690-donor mean. In a later analysis, most CMV-associated TCR beta chains were found to appear HLA-restricted, with HLA associations seemingly driven largely by CMV exposure. In a later analysis, the rate of TCR association differed among HLA loci, with DRB1 alleles having the most associated TCRs and HLA-C alleles having the fewest. At a false discovery rate of 0.05, a later analysis linked under 20,000 TCR beta sequences to specific HLA alleles. A further reported finding was that TCR beta sequences accurately predicted the HLA-A and HLA-B alleles for most subjects in the first cohort. Most TCR sequences were seen in very few donors, while some public TCRs were found in many individuals.

The receptor was derived from a man aged 18 to 29 in good health and CMV-seronegative. The source material was PBMCs. The chain was built from TRBV9 and TRBJ1-4; 8 of the junction bases match TRBD1. Here the CDR3 is given as CASSAHLDRDGEKLFF. The DNA sequence is given as TGTGCCAGCAGCGCCCACCTGGACAGGGACGGTGAAAAACTGTTTTTT. Supplemented by the reference TRBV9 and TRBJ1-4 proteins around the CDR3, the complete variable domain is DSGVTQTPKHLITATGQRVTLRCSPRSGDLSVYWYQQSLDQGLQFLIQYYNGEERAKGNILERFSAQQFPDLHSELNLSSLELGDSALYFCASSAHLDRDGEKLFFGSGTQLSVL.